A selection of T cell receptor beta chains follows, all from one sample in a study of cytomegalovirus exposure and HLA in healthy donors. The protocol was immunoSEQ multiplex PCR, while the TCRdb copy is restricted to in-frame clones and leaves out a portion. This sample's clone table lists 160,000 or so clones. Material for sequencing was PBMCs. Receptor source: a man aged 30 to 45 in good health and CMV-seronegative. Each CDR3 is given with its conserved first and last residue. A D gene is named only where the DNA matches it firmly.

TRBV4-2	TRBJ2-7	-	CASSQDARRTDDSYEQYF	TGTGCCAGCAGCCAAGATGCCCGACGGACAGACGACTCCTACGAGCAGTACTTC
TRBV19	TRBJ1-5	-	CASSRDNYQPQHF	TGTGCCAGTAGTAGGGACAACTATCAGCCCCAGCATTTT
TRBV29-1	TRBJ2-2	-	CSGDGGGTGELFF	TGCAGCGGGGACGGCGGAGGGACCGGGGAGCTGTTTTTT
TRBV7-3	TRBJ2-1	-	CASSLNGGSYNEQFF	TGTGCCAGCAGCTTAAACGGGGGCTCCTACAATGAGCAGTTCTTC
TRBV5-1	TRBJ1-2	-	CASSATQTEGYTF	TGCGCCAGCAGCGCAACACAGACAGAGGGCTACACCTTC
TRBV5-6	TRBJ2-7	-	CASSLYKSEQYF	TGTGCCAGCAGCTTGTATAAGAGCGAGCAGTACTTC
TRBV5-1	TRBJ2-7	-	CASSLGVAYEQYF	TGCGCCAGCAGCTTGGGGGTAGCCTACGAGCAGTACTTC
TRBV19	TRBJ1-2	-	CASRFLQLTNYGYTF	TGTGCCAGTAGATTTTTACAACTAACTAACTATGGCTACACCTTC
TRBV28	TRBJ2-7	-	CASSLFGTGVAGDDEQYF	TGTGCCAGCAGTTTATTCGGGACAGGTGTAGCGGGAGACGACGAGCAGTACTTC
TRBV15	TRBJ2-7	-	CATRPRETSYEQYF	TGTGCCACCAGACCCCGGGAGACCTCCTACGAGCAGTACTTC
TRBV28	TRBJ1-5	-	CASTHNQPQHF	TGTGCCAGCACCCATAATCAGCCCCAGCATTTT
TRBV19	TRBJ1-6	TRBD1	CASSRTGGSYNSPLHF	TGTGCCAGTAGTCGGACAGGGGGATCCTATAATTCACCCCTCCACTTT
TRBV7-9	TRBJ2-1	-	CASSSTYNEQFF	TGTGCCAGCAGCTCCACCTACAATGAGCAGTTCTTC
TRBV11-2	TRBJ1-2	-	CASSLSNYGYTF	TGTGCCAGCAGTTTGAGCAACTATGGCTACACCTTC
TRBV11-2	TRBJ1-4	-	CASSLGQFNEKLFF	TGTGCCAGCAGCTTAGGACAGTTTAATGAAAAACTGTTTTTT
TRBV30	TRBJ1-2	TRBD1	CAWTGGLYGYTF	TGTGCCTGGACAGGGGGTCTCTATGGCTACACCTTC
TRBV30	TRBJ1-5	-	CAWSVLSNQPQHF	TGTGCCTGGAGTGTTCTTTCTAATCAGCCCCAGCATTTT
TRBV7-9	TRBJ2-1	TRBD2	CASSLGTSGRDEQFF	TGTGCCAGCAGCCTCGGGACTAGCGGGAGAGATGAGCAGTTCTTC
TRBV27	TRBJ1-1	TRBD1	CASSFLDRLNTEAFF	TGTGCCAGCAGTTTTTTGGACAGGTTGAACACTGAAGCTTTCTTT
TRBV30	TRBJ1-5	-	CAWSGTAANQPQHF	TGTGCCTGGAGTGGGACAGCTGCTAATCAGCCCCAGCATTTT
TRBV19	TRBJ2-2	-	CASSILAFTANTGELFF	TGTGCCAGTAGTATTTTAGCGTTTACAGCGAACACCGGGGAGCTGTTTTTT
TRBV5-1	TRBJ2-1	TRBD2	CASSALSGETGEQFF	TGCGCCAGCAGCGCCCTTAGCGGGGAGACGGGTGAGCAGTTCTTC
TRBV19	TRBJ2-7	TRBD2	CASSSVAGESEQYF	TGTGCCAGTAGTAGCGTGGCGGGAGAAAGCGAGCAGTACTTC
TRBV29-1	TRBJ1-2	TRBD1	CSVGTAHGYGYTF	TGCAGCGTCGGGACAGCCCACGGGTATGGCTACACCTTC
TRBV9	TRBJ2-3	-	CASSPTGGLSTDTQYF	TGTGCCAGCAGCCCTACCGGGGGGCTTAGCACAGATACGCAGTATTTT
TRBV7-6	TRBJ1-1	-	CASSLAWQDIEAFF	TGTGCCAGCAGCTTAGCCTGGCAGGACATTGAAGCTTTCTTT
TRBV12-5	TRBJ2-7	-	CASGLEGLYEQYF	TGTGCTAGTGGCCTTGAGGGACTCTACGAGCAGTACTTC
TRBV5-1	TRBJ2-2	TRBD2	CASSLALGTSGSLGAGELFF	TGCGCCAGCAGCTTGGCCCTAGGGACTAGCGGGAGTCTGGGAGCAGGGGAGCTGTTTTTT
TRBV6-1	TRBJ1-5	-	CASSRERQGNQPQHF	TGTGCCAGCAGTAGGGAGAGGCAAGGCAATCAGCCCCAGCATTTT
TRBV5-5	TRBJ1-1	-	CASSLVAGSATEAFF	TGTGCCAGCAGCTTGGTTGCGGGTTCGGCCACTGAAGCTTTCTTT
TRBV4-3	TRBJ2-5	TRBD1	CASSRDRRETQYF	TGCGCCAGCAGCCGGGACAGGCGAGAGACCCAGTACTTC